This TCR beta chain is from a study of PD-1 blockade in classical Hodgkin lymphoma. With respect to this clone: Its antigen is not known.

Study conclusions and caveats: Significant TCR diversity gains by C4D1 occurred in CD4+ but not CD8+ cells.

Profiled with immunoSEQ multiplex PCR; TCRdb holds only in-frame clones, not every one. The sample includes about 98,000 clones, roughly 92% of them seen just once. Each and every patient relapsed after autologous stem cell transplantation, and patients got differing brentuximab vedotin exposure. CDR1 and CDR2 from the germline V gene are SGHAT and FQNNGV. Trimming removed 5 bases from V and 10 bases from J, with 14 bases in between. The CDR3 is 12 residues long. The sequence was collected from a human donor with classical Hodgkin lymphoma. The chain links TRBV11-2 to TRBJ1-1; perhaps TRBD1 as D (6 bases). Sequenced material: peripheral blood mononuclear cells (PBMCs), taken at baseline. This CDR3 reads CASSPGGRGAFF. The CDR3, as DNA: TGTGCCAGCAGCCCGGGGGGCAGGGGAGCTTTCTTT.